Sequencing of this TCR beta chain was carried out in a study of blood T cells in healthy people across ages. Study context: About one barcoded beta molecule per two T cells came from capture by template switching.

The CDR3 totals 15 residues. The V gene lost 7 bases and the J gene lost 2 bases, with 17 bases spanning the gap. Primers used in a second PCR of roughly 7 to 11 cycles were a sample-barcoded 5' primer and a J-beta primer mix. TCRdb itself ran the 5' RACE reads through MiXCR, one entry per CDR3 protein. The sample contains about 620,000 distinct CDR3 sequences, approximately 52% of which appear only once. The sample comprised blood. The receptor comes from an elderly woman in good health. This sequence joins TRBV12-3 or TRBV12-4 and TRBJ2-5; D unclear. The CDR3 DNA follows: TGTGCCAGCACCACATGGGCGGCGATACAAGAGACCCAGTACTTC. Translated: CASTTWAAIQETQYF.